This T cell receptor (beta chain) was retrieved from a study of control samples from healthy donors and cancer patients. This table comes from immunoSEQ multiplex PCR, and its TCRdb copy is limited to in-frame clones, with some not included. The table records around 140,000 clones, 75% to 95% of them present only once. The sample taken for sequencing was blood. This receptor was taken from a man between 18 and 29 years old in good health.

The CDR3: CASSLQGYGDTQYF. In nucleotides, the CDR3 is TGCGCCAGCAGCTTACAGGGGTACGGAGATACGCAGTATTTT. The genes are TRBV5-1 and TRBJ2-3, with TRBD1 matching 7 bases. CDR3 length: 14 residues. Per germline, CDR1 SGHRS and CDR2 YFSETQ. V lost 2 bases and J lost 5; bases outside the gene matches: 5.